This T cell receptor (beta chain) comes out of a study of shared T cell receptors in the human thymus. Some clones are missing from TCRdb's copy, which holds only in-frame ones; the method was immunoSEQ multiplex PCR. Counted here are some 760,000 clones, 70% to 90% occurring once; the ten biggest clones make up over 0.008%. Germline V gene lookup returns CDR1 SNHLY and CDR2 FYNNEI. The length of the CDR3 is 16 residues. V was pared by 0 bases and J by 2 bases, with 13 bases between. The data were also submitted as part of a second study, on human thymus T cells. This second study says: Related studies found that unrelated individuals share highly overlapping thymic repertoires.

The material sequenced was thymocytes. The TCR was taken from a girl under three years old with a congenital heart defect. This chain joins TRBV2 and TRBJ1-2; perhaps TRBD1 as D (5 bases). CDR3 protein: CASSEALRARNYGYTF. CDR3 in DNA: TGTGCCAGCAGTGAAGCGCTCAGGGCTCGAAACTATGGCTACACCTTC. The full variable domain, rest sourced from reference TRBV2 and TRBJ1-2, is EPEVTQTPSHQVTQMGQEVILRCVPISNHLYFYWYRQILGQKVEFLVSFYNNEISEKSEIFDDQFSVERPDGSNFTLKIRSTKLEDSAMYFCASSEALRARNYGYTFGSGTRLTVV.